What follows are 29 T cell receptor beta chains derived from one specimen sequenced in a study of blood T cell repertoires in COVID-19. TCRdb's table, derived via immunoSEQ multiplex PCR, lists solely in-frame clones and lacks some. Of 20,000 to 30,000 clones listed, approximately 82% were seen once; the top ten hold 30% to 40%. Sequencing was done on a sample of peripheral blood. The receptors derive from a human donor in a cohort sampled during active COVID-19.

The gene calls are TRBV6-2 or TRBV6-3 and TRBJ2-7; 11 bases line up with TRBD2. Germline CDR1 reads MNHEY; CDR2 reads SVGEGT. J was trimmed by 4 bases and V by 6 bases; bases with no gene match: 5. CDR3 length equals 14 residues. CDR3 loop: CASSLAGGGYEQYF. CDR3 nucleotide sequence: TGTGCCAGCAGCCTAGCGGGAGGTGGTTACGAGCAGTACTTC.

The V gene is TRBV10-3, the J gene TRBJ2-3, with D uncertain. This CDR3 comprises 15 residues. Trimming removed 10 bases from V and 0 bases from J, with 17 bases in between. Germline CDR1 is ENHRY and CDR2 is SYGVKD. The CDR3 DNA reads as TGTGCCACCCAACATGTGTACGGGAGCACAGATACGCAGTATTTT. Residues: CATQHVYGSTDTQYF.

In its sample, this clone was seen once. The chain recombines TRBV5-1 with TRBJ2-7, with TRBD1 matching 9 bases. Trimming took 0 bases from V and 2 from J; bases not matched to a gene: 6. Germline lookup yields CDR1 SGHRS and CDR2 YFSETQ. This CDR3 contains 16 residues. The CDR3 nucleotides read TGCGCCAGCAGCTTGGAGCCGGGACAGGGTACCTACGAGCAGTACTTC. Translating gives CASSLEPGQGTYEQYF.

The chain couples TRBV27 to TRBJ1-2, with D perhaps TRBD1 (6 bases). Germline V gene lookup returns CDR1 MNHEY and CDR2 SMNVEV (reference sequence). The CDR3 sequence is 15 residues long. V was clipped by 4 bases and J by 4 bases, with 16 bases between them. CDR3 sequence reads: CASSSVRDNRYGYTF. CDR3 nucleotide sequence: TGTGCCAGCAGTTCCGTCCGGGACAATCGCTATGGCTACACCTTC.

This sequence joins TRBV6-5 and TRBJ2-2; 8 bases align to TRBD2. V lost 11 bases, J lost 1 base, and 6 bases stayed unmatched. The germline V gene has CDR1 MNHEY and CDR2 SVGAGI. This CDR3 contains 14 residues. The CDR3 region is CASGLAENTGELFF. In DNA, the CDR3 is TGTGCCTCAGGACTAGCAGAGAACACCGGGGAGCTGTTTTTT.

The rearrangement uses TRBV3-1 (or the pseudogene TRBV3-2) and TRBJ1-5; TRBD1 matches 7 bases. The germline gives CDR1 LGHDT, CDR2 YNNKEL (reference sequence). With V trimmed by 1 base and J by 4 bases, 7 bases remained unmatched. The CDR3 extends over 16 amino acids. The CDR3 DNA follows: TGTGCCAGCAGCCAAGCTCAGGGGGTTGGTAATCAGCCCCAGCATTTT. Amino acids: CASSQAQGVGNQPQHF.

The rearrangement joins TRBV7-9 to TRBJ1-2; the match to TRBD1 covers 8 bases. CDR1 and CDR2 from the germline V gene are SEHNR and FQNEAQ (reference sequence). The ends lost 5 bases at V and 2 bases at J; junction bases unmatched: 19. This CDR3 contains 19 residues. DNA for the CDR3: TGTGCCAGCAGCCGAGGCCTTCCCCCTGGACAGGGTAACAACTATGGCTACACCTTC. Encoded protein: CASSRGLPPGQGNNYGYTF.

This clone appeared a few times. The chain links TRBV13 to TRBJ2-1; perhaps TRBD2 as D (6 bases). CDR1 is PRHDT, CDR2 FYEKMQ, per germline (reference sequence). The CDR3 runs 16 residues. V was clipped by 0 bases and J by 10 bases, with 19 bases between them. The CDR3 region is CASSLGSGVGRGEQFF. The CDR3 DNA reads as TGTGCCAGCAGCTTAGGCTCTGGCGTGGGCCGGGGGGAGCAGTTCTTC.

This chain joins TRBV11-2 and TRBJ2-7, with 9 bases that match TRBD1. In germline, CDR1 is SGHAT, CDR2 FQNNGV. CDR3 length: 13 residues. Trimming took 5 bases from V and 3 from J; bases not matched to a gene: 2. CDR3 sequence: CASSRDRDYEQYF. Written as DNA, the CDR3 is TGTGCCAGCAGCAGGGACAGGGACTACGAGCAGTACTTC.

This chain connects TRBV27 to TRBJ2-7; tentative D call: TRBD2 (5 bases). Trimming took off 8 bases at V and 6 bases at J, with 23 bases between the two ends. The CDR3 is 15 residues long. The germline V gene encodes CDR1 MNHEY and CDR2 SMNVEV (reference sequence). In DNA, the CDR3 is TGTGCCAGCGGATCCCCAGGCGGGTACCTTAGCGAGCAGTACTTC. Its translation is CASGSPGGYLSEQYF.

The chain employs TRBV7-2 and TRBJ1-5; possible D gene TRBD1, 5 bases. V was cut by 1 base and J by 4 bases, with 11 bases left in between. This CDR3 is 15 amino acids long. Germline-derived CDR1 and CDR2 are SGHTA and FQGNSA. The CDR3 DNA reads as TGTGCCAGCAGCTTAGTGACAGTGGGTAATCAGCCCCAGCATTTT. The encoded protein is CASSLVTVGNQPQHF. The complete variable domain, with remaining parts taken from reference TRBV7-2 and TRBJ1-5, reads GAGVSQSPSNKVTEKGKDVELRCDPISGHTALYWYRQSLGQGLEFLIYFQGNSAPDKSGLPSDRFSAERTGGSVSTLTIQRTQQEDSAVYLCASSLVTVGNQPQHFGDGTRLSIL.

The chain links TRBV7-2 to TRBJ2-7, with a weak D call TRBD2 (5 bases). V was cut by 1 base and J by 0 bases, with 10 bases left in between. This CDR3 has 15 amino acids. The V gene's germline CDR1 is SGHTA and CDR2 FQGNSA. Here the CDR3 reads CASSLGAVLSYEQYF. The CDR3 DNA reads as TGTGCCAGCAGCTTAGGAGCGGTACTCTCCTACGAGCAGTACTTC.

V and J are TRBV6-5 and TRBJ2-7, with 11 bases fitting TRBD2. The CDR3 is 15 amino acids. V shed 5 bases, J shed 6 bases, and the junction held 9 bases outside the gene matches. Germline CDR1 MNHEY, CDR2 SVGAGI. CDR3 loop: CASSPPPSGGREQYF. The CDR3 bases are TGTGCCAGCAGTCCGCCACCTAGCGGGGGGCGCGAGCAGTACTTC.

This clone was seen more than once but under ten times. The V gene is TRBV21-1, the J gene TRBJ2-7; TRBD2, the D gene given by the table, was not confirmed from the DNA. TRBV21-1 represents a pseudogene. The CDR3 extends over 16 amino acids. CDR3 DNA: TGTGCCAGCAGCAATCATGCCATCCCACTTCTGTACGAGCAGTACTTC. This sequence encodes CASSNHAIPLLYEQYF.

The rearrangement uses TRBV6-2 or TRBV6-3 and TRBJ2-7, with no clear D. There are 14 residues in the CDR3. Germline CDR1 is MNHEY and CDR2 is SVGEGT. Trimming shortened V by 4 bases and J by 0 bases, and 10 bases separated the two germline ends. The CDR3 protein is CASSFQPGSYEQYF. In nucleotides, the CDR3 is TGTGCCAGCAGTTTCCAACCCGGCTCCTACGAGCAGTACTTC.

The chain recombines TRBV18 with TRBJ2-2; 8 bases are shared with TRBD2. CDR3 length equals 16 residues. The germline gives CDR1 KGHSH, CDR2 LQKENI. Trimming cost V 5 bases and J 3 bases; bases outside gene matches: 8. CDR3 amino acids: CASSKNSGEYTGELFF. In DNA form, the CDR3 reads TGTGCCAGCTCAAAAAATAGCGGGGAATACACCGGGGAGCTGTTTTTT. Combining the CDR3 with reference TRBV18 and TRBJ2-2 gives the whole variable domain NAGVMQNPRHLVRRRGQEARLRCSPMKGHSHVYWYRQLPEEGLKFMVYLQKENIIDESGMPKERFSAEFPKEGPSILRIQQVVRGDSAAYFCASSKNSGEYTGELFFGEGSRLTVL.

The chain uses TRBV28 and TRBJ1-2, with 7 bases that match TRBD1. The CDR3 covers 15 residues. V was clipped by 5 bases and J by 3 bases; unmatched bases: 9. Germline loops: CDR1 MDHEN, CDR2 SYDVKM. Here the CDR3 DNA reads TGTGCCAGCAGTCCTCCGGGACAGCTTTACTATGGCTACACCTTC. It codes for CASSPPGQLYYGYTF.

The J gene is TRBJ2-5, the V gene TRBV12-5; 7 bases are a match to TRBD1. The CDR3 has 16 amino acids. V was clipped by 3 bases and J by 2 bases; unmatched bases: 9. Per the germline V gene, CDR1 is LGHNT and CDR2 is FRNRAP. CDR3 region: CASGFGTGVGQETQYF. The DNA for the CDR3 is TGTGCTAGTGGTTTCGGTACAGGGGTCGGACAAGAGACCCAGTACTTC.

The chain's CDR3 is CASSAGLAGVETQYF. The CDR3 nucleotides read TGTGCCAGCAGCGCCGGACTAGCGGGAGTGGAGACCCAGTACTTC. The chain employs TRBV9 and TRBJ2-5; 13 positions match TRBD2. Germline assignment: CDR1 SGDLS and CDR2 YYNGEE. The V segment lost 3 bases and the J segment 5 bases; nucleotides outside the gene matches: 4. This CDR3 has 15 residues.

The chain links TRBV19 to TRBJ1-5, with 7 bases lining up with TRBD1. V shed 11 bases, J shed 2 bases, and the junction held 15 bases outside the gene matches. The CDR3 runs 16 residues. Germline V gives CDR1 LNHDA, CDR2 SQIVND (reference sequence). CDR3 sequence: CASRPGGFWRNQPQHF. Written as DNA, the CDR3 is TGTGCCTCCCGACCAGGGGGATTTTGGCGCAATCAGCCCCAGCATTTT.

V and J are TRBV7-9 and TRBJ1-1; 7 bases agree with TRBD1. The germline gives CDR1 SEHNR, CDR2 FQNEAQ (reference sequence). The CDR3 is 14 amino acids. V trimming: 2 bases; J trimming: 3 bases; junction bases outside the gene matches: 3. The CDR3 reads CASSLQGGDTEAFF. The CDR3 DNA is TGTGCCAGCAGCTTACAGGGGGGTGACACTGAAGCTTTCTTT.

V and J are TRBV2 and TRBJ1-4; D is unresolved. This CDR3 has 15 amino acids. The germline CDR1 and CDR2 sequences are SNHLY and FYNNEI. V lost 3 bases, J lost 7 bases, and 15 bases lay in between. CDR3 in amino acids: CASSEGTTRGEKLFF. CDR3 DNA sequence: TGTGCCAGCAGTGAGGGCACTACACGGGGTGAAAAACTGTTTTTT.

J is TRBJ1-1 and V is TRBV6-6; D gene unclear. The CDR3 loop spans 16 amino acids. V was shortened by 2 bases and J by 5 bases, with 18 bases between the two germline ends. CDR1 and CDR2 from the germline V gene are MNHNY and SVGAGI (reference sequence). The chain's CDR3 is CASSYGEGPMGTEAFF. CDR3 bases: TGTGCCAGCAGTTACGGGGAGGGTCCAATGGGGACTGAAGCTTTCTTT.

This clone showed up just a few times. This chain joins TRBV9 and TRBJ2-3, with 14 bases that match TRBD2. The CDR3 spans 16 residues. Germline V gene sequence: CDR1 SGDLS, CDR2 YYNGEE. With 4 bases clipped from V and 3 bases from J, the junction kept 4 bases outside the gene matches. CDR3 sequence reads: CASSPTSGGGTDTQYF. In DNA form, the CDR3 reads TGTGCCAGCAGCCCGACTAGCGGGGGGGGTACAGATACGCAGTATTTT. The complete variable domain, with remaining parts taken from reference TRBV9 and TRBJ2-3, reads DSGVTQTPKHLITATGQRVTLRCSPRSGDLSVYWYQQSLDQGLQFLIQYYNGEERAKGNILERFSAQQFPDLHSELNLSSLELGDSALYFCASSPTSGGGTDTQYFGPGTRLTVL.

The gene calls are TRBV14 and TRBJ1-4; the D is unclear. The CDR3 has 14 amino acids. Germline CDR1 reads SGHDN; CDR2 reads FVKESK. V was clipped by 4 bases and J by 7 bases, with 13 bases between them. The CDR3 region is CASSRRGMGEKLFF. CDR3 bases: TGTGCCAGCAGCCGGCGGGGAATGGGTGAAAAACTGTTTTTT.

The rearrangement uses TRBV27 and TRBJ2-3; D is perhaps TRBD2 (5 bases). Trimming took 6 bases from V and 3 from J, leaving 13 bases between them. This CDR3 is built from 14 residues. Germline assignment: CDR1 MNHEY and CDR2 SMNVEV (reference sequence). The DNA of the CDR3 is TGTGCCAGCAGATCTAATCGGGATACAGATACGCAGTATTTT. Its protein product is CASRSNRDTDTQYF.

The chain carries TRBV7-8 and TRBJ2-7, with D perhaps TRBD2 (7 bases). Trimming pared 5 bases from V and 2 bases from J, leaving 19 bases between. Germline V gene data show CDR1 as SGHVS and CDR2 as FQNEAQ. The CDR3 has 16 amino acids. CDR3 bases: TGTGCCAGCAGCCGAAACAGGGAGGGTCTGACCTACGAGCAGTACTTC. Residues: CASSRNREGLTYEQYF.

J is TRBJ2-7 and V is TRBV7-8, with D possibly TRBD1 on 6 matching bases. The V and J ends lost 2 bases and 0 bases respectively, with 8 bases between them. CDR3 size: 14 residues. Germline-derived CDR1 and CDR2 are SGHVS and FQNEAQ. This CDR3 reads CASSLRDISYEQYF. Written as DNA, the CDR3 is TGTGCCAGCAGCTTAAGGGACATCTCCTACGAGCAGTACTTC.

This clone has a single count. This chain joins TRBV6-6 and TRBJ1-1; D ambiguous. CDR1 is MNHNY, CDR2 SVGAGI, per germline (reference sequence). This CDR3 comprises 14 residues. V lost 5 bases to trimming and J lost 1 base, with 11 bases between them. Here the CDR3 reads CASSPLTGNTEAFF. In DNA, the CDR3 is TGTGCCAGCAGTCCACTAACGGGGAACACTGAAGCTTTCTTT.